The clone carrying this T cell receptor beta chain was counted only a few times. Amplification yielded TCR beta CDR3 regions, with RNA transcripts as the source. An initial round of RT-PCR targeting the TCR CDR3 relied on the HTBI primer set. TCRdb independently ran MiXCR on the multiplex PCR reads; one entry per CDR3 protein. Here the sample spans about half a million distinct CDR3 sequences, roughly 16% being singletons. The V end was cut by 3 bases, the J end by 3 bases, with 10 bases between. The V gene's germline CDR1 is MDHEN and CDR2 SYDVKM. The CDR3 loop spans 14 amino acids. These data belong to a study of T cells in Graves' hyperthyroidism and ophthalmopathy. Each ophthalmopathy patient scored at least 3 on the Clinical Activity Score and at least 4 on NOSPECS grade, with duration under 3 months. Lactation, pregnancy, other autoimmune disease or uncontrolled infection led to exclusion of patients. Clinical symptoms, serum thyroxine and TRAb, thyroid ultrasound and orbital computed tomography together formed the diagnostic basis. The PBMCs had their origin in around 9.1 ml of fresh peripheral blood.

The sequence derives from a woman aged 30 to 39 with Graves' ophthalmopathy. The chain recombines TRBV28 with TRBJ2-3, with D uncertain. Sequenced material: blood. The CDR3 DNA reads TGTGCCAGCAGTTTCCTAATGGGGACAGATACGCAGTATTTT. It specifies CASSFLMGTDTQYF.